Described below is a single TCR beta chain sequence and its context. J lost 3 bases, V lost 4 bases, and 9 bases had no gene match. There are 15 residues in the CDR3. The germline CDR1 and CDR2 sequences are SGHDT and YYEEEE. These data come from a study of blood T cell repertoires in COVID-19. Study background: The origin of the acute and convalescent COVID-19 samples was the United States, Italy and Spain. T cells, B-cell-depleted T cells, or PBMCs supplied cDNA or gDNA.

The authors' processing: Amplification of reference gene primers was used by the study to estimate nucleated cell counts. TCRdb's copy holds only in-frame clones and misses some; the assay was immunoSEQ multiplex PCR. V and J calls and clone size follow that table, whereas D and trimming were derived from the DNA. Found here are about 130,000 clones, 84% of them singletons; the top ten hold 1.1% to 1.5%. Source material: peripheral blood. This clonotype was obtained from a man between 60 and 75 years old with acute or convalescent COVID-19. The rearrangement joins TRBV5-6 to TRBJ1-2, with TRBD1 matching 7 bases. DNA for the CDR3: TGTGCCAGCAGCGCACCTAGGGACAGCTACTATGGCTACACCTTC. Its protein is CASSAPRDSYYGYTF.